This TCR beta chain was identified in a study of blood T cell repertoires in COVID-19. Study information: There were acute and convalescent COVID-19 samples, and they came from the United States, Italy and Spain. PBMCs, B-cell-depleted T cells, or T cells were the source of the cDNA or gDNA that made up the material.

In the original processing: Reference gene primer amplification yielded estimated nucleated cell counts. Sequencing used immunoSEQ multiplex PCR; TCRdb keeps in-frame clones, though not all of them. That table gives V, J and clone size, and the DNA gave D and trimming. This sample has 200,000 to 300,000 clones, with about 90% found just once. Germline CDR1 GTSNPN, CDR2 SVGIG (reference sequence). The CDR3 contains 12 residues. V was clipped by 2 bases and J by 3 bases, with 8 bases between them. Input material: peripheral blood. The chain joins TRBV30 to TRBJ2-7; D gene unclear. The clonotype comes from a woman aged 45-65 years with acute or convalescent COVID-19. For the CDR3, the DNA is TGTGCCTGGAGTCCACACAGCTACGAGCAGTACTTC. Translated: CAWSPHSYEQYF.